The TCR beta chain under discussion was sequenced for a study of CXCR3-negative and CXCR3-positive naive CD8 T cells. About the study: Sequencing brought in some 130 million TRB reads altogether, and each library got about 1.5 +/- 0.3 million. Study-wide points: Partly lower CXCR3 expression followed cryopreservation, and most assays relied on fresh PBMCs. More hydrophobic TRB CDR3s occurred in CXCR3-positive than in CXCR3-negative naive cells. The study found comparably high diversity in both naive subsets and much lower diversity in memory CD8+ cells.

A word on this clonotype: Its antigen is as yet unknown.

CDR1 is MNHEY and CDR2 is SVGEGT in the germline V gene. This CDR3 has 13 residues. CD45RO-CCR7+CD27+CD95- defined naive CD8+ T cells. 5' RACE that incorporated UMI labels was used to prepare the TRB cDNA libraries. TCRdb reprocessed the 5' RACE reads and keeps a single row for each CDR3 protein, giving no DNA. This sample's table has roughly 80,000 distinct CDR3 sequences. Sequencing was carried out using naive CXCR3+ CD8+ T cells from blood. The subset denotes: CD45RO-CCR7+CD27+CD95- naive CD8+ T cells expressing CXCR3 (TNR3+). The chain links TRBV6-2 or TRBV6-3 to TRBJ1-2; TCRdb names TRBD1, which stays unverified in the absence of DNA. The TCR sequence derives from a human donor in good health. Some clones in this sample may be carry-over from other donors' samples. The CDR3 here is CASAIGQGFGYTF.